Detailed here is one T cell receptor beta chain. The antigen is not known. The repertoire was sequenced with immunoSEQ multiplex PCR; TCRdb's copy has only in-frame clones and lacks some. The repertoire holds about a million clones, with around 80% as singletons. The sample comes from a study of shared clonotypes between healthy human individuals. In the study overall: Per donor, three plates held CD4 naive cells, three held CD4 memory, two held CD8 naive and one held CD8 memory.

This CDR3 is built from 16 residues. Trimming cost V 5 bases and J 5 bases, with 21 bases left between them. CDR1 is SGHVS, CDR2 FQNEAQ, per germline. Whole-study findings and limits: Limitation of the genetic and exposure-history diversity represented came from the few donors. Relative to clonotypes present in all four donors, those not shared had lower generation probabilities.

The TCR comes from a man in his late teens or twenties in good health. Sequencing used memory CD4+ T cells sorted from blood. This sample's subset: CD45RA-negative fraction. The rearrangement joins TRBV7-8 to TRBJ1-2, with no clear D. As DNA, the CDR3 is TGTGCCAGCAGCCCTATCGAAGGGTGGCAACGGTATGGCTACACCTTC. The encoded protein is CASSPIEGWQRYGYTF.